These 32 T cell receptor beta chains were sequenced from one sample in a study of PD-1 blockade in classical Hodgkin lymphoma. TCRdb's table, derived via immunoSEQ multiplex PCR, lists solely in-frame clones and lacks some. The top ten hold approximately 4.3% of the sample, which has under 30,000 clones, just over 70% seen once. Brentuximab vedotin exposure varied among the patients, all of whom had relapsed after autologous stem cell transplantation. Sequencing was performed on peripheral blood mononuclear cells (PBMCs), taken before the second cycle of nivolumab. Receptor source: a human donor with classical Hodgkin lymphoma.

This clone was counted a single time. This chain connects TRBV7-2 to TRBJ1-4, with D possibly matching TRBD1 (6 bases). Germline CDR1 is SGHTA and CDR2 is FQGNSA. Trimming took 1 base from V and 8 from J, leaving 8 bases between them. CDR3 size: 13 residues. For the CDR3, the DNA is TGTGCCAGCAGCTTAGGACAGGTCGAAAAACTGTTTTTT. Encoded protein: CASSLGQVEKLFF.

This clone was found a few times. J is TRBJ2-7 and V is TRBV5-1, with D unresolved. Trimming took 0 bases from V and 1 from J, leaving 5 bases between them. The length of the CDR3 is 13 residues. CDR1 is SGHRS and CDR2 is YFSETQ in the germline V gene. CDR3 nucleotides: TGCGCCAGCAGCTTGGATCGTTCCTACGAGCAGTACTTC. Translated, it gives CASSLDRSYEQYF.

J is TRBJ1-2 and V is TRBV15; 9 bases are a match to TRBD1. V was clipped by 5 bases and J by 8 bases; unmatched bases: 3. CDR3 length: 12 residues. CDR1 is LNHNV, CDR2 YYDKDF, per germline (reference sequence). The CDR3 coding sequence is TGTGCCACCAGCGAGACAGGGGGAGGCTACACCTTC. Amino acid sequence: CATSETGGGYTF.

This chain links TRBV12-5 with TRBJ2-3; TRBD2 agrees at 7 bases. V shed 8 bases and J 4 bases; nucleotides not matched to a gene: 12. Germline CDR1 and CDR2: LGHNT and FRNRAP. The CDR3 length is 15 residues. This CDR3 is CASSTASTSSDTQYF. As DNA, the CDR3 is TGTGCTAGTTCAACAGCCTCGACTAGCTCAGATACGCAGTATTTT.

This clone was found once. The chain has TRBV5-4 and TRBJ2-3, with 13 bases lining up with TRBD2. Germline-derived CDR1 and CDR2 are SGHNT and YYREEE (reference sequence). The CDR3 consists of 16 residues. J gave up 3 bases and V 5 bases, and 6 bases lay outside the gene matches. The CDR3 DNA sequence: TGTGCCAGCAGACCCGGGACTAGCGGGATGACAGATACGCAGTATTTT. Residues: CASRPGTSGMTDTQYF.

The V and J genes are TRBV4-3 and TRBJ1-3; D not certain. Germline V gene sequence: CDR1 LGHNA, CDR2 YSLEER. The CDR3 is 16 residues long. V dropped 1 base and J dropped 0 bases, with 10 bases sitting between them. As DNA, the CDR3 is TGCGCCAGCAGCCAAGGCCTACTTCCCTCTGGAAACACCATATATTTT. It encodes CASSQGLLPSGNTIYF.

This chain joins TRBV7-8 and TRBJ1-1; D gene unclear. Germline V gene lookup returns CDR1 SGHVS and CDR2 FQNEAQ. V was clipped by 3 bases and J by 0 bases, with 8 bases between them. This CDR3 has 14 residues. The CDR3 loop reads CASSFQQLNTEAFF. DNA for the CDR3: TGTGCCAGCAGCTTCCAGCAATTGAACACTGAAGCTTTCTTT.

This clone has only a few counts. The chain recombines TRBV7-2 with TRBJ2-7; D gene uncertain. The CDR3 length is 13 residues. Trimming stripped 8 bases from V and 2 bases from J, with 13 bases between. The V gene's germline CDR1 is SGHTA and CDR2 FQGNSA. The CDR3 DNA is TGTGCCAGCGCCAGTAGCCCCACCTACGAGCAGTACTTC. Its translation: CASASSPTYEQYF.

The chain recombines TRBV27 with TRBJ2-1; D is uncertain. With 1 base removed from V and 0 bases from J, the gap between germline ends came to 7 bases. This CDR3 spans 15 amino acids. CDR1 is MNHEY and CDR2 is SMNVEV in the germline V gene (reference sequence). The CDR3 region is CASSLLGISYNEQFF. As DNA, the CDR3 is TGTGCCAGCAGTTTATTAGGGATCTCCTACAATGAGCAGTTCTTC.

The chain uses TRBV2 and TRBJ1-5; TRBD1 is a possible D gene (5 bases). V lost 4 bases, J lost 11 bases, and 24 bases lay in between. This CDR3 comprises 16 residues. Germline CDR1 reads SNHLY; CDR2 reads FYNNEI. CDR3 amino acids: CASSVAGTDLSRTQHF. In DNA form, the CDR3 reads TGTGCCAGCAGTGTGGCCGGGACGGATCTCAGTCGGACCCAGCATTTT.

This rearrangement joins TRBV7-9 to TRBJ2-3; the match to TRBD1 covers 9 bases. Germline CDR1 and CDR2: SEHNR and FQNEAQ (reference sequence). CDR3 length: 17 residues. V trimming: 4 bases; J trimming: 4 bases; junction bases outside the gene matches: 12. The CDR3 is CASSSGTGKVGADTQYF. The DNA of the CDR3 is TGTGCCAGCAGCTCCGGGACAGGGAAAGTAGGAGCAGATACGCAGTATTTT. The full variable domain, its missing parts supplied by reference TRBV7-9 and TRBJ2-3, is DTGVSQNPRHKITKRGQNVTFRCDPISEHNRLYWYRQTLGQGPEFLTYFQNEAQLEKSRLLSDRFSAERPKGSFSTLEIQRTEQGDSAMYLCASSSGTGKVGADTQYFGPGTRLTVL.

The rearrangement links TRBV4-3 to TRBJ2-4; D possibly corresponds to TRBD2 (7 bases). Germline V gives CDR1 LGHNA, CDR2 YSLEER. Trimming took 0 bases from V and 0 from J, leaving 12 bases between them. The CDR3 is 17 amino acids. CDR3 sequence reads: CASSQDYGGLAKNIQYF. In nucleotides, the CDR3 is TGCGCCAGCAGCCAAGATTACGGGGGGCTAGCCAAAAACATTCAGTACTTC.

This sequence joins TRBV2 and TRBJ2-5; no reliable D call. Trimming shortened V by 2 bases and J by 1 base, and 14 bases separated the two germline ends. Germline-derived CDR1 and CDR2 are SNHLY and FYNNEI. The CDR3 has 16 amino acids. This CDR3 is CASSEPGGESQETQYF. The CDR3 DNA is TGTGCCAGCAGTGAACCGGGTGGTGAGTCCCAAGAGACCCAGTACTTC.

The chain couples TRBV7-8 to TRBJ2-2; 8 nucleotides agree with TRBD1. Germline lookup yields CDR1 SGHVS and CDR2 FQNEAQ. The CDR3 loop spans 16 amino acids. V lost 6 bases to trimming and J lost 0 bases; unmatched junction nucleotides: 6. The DNA of the CDR3 is TGTGCCAGCAGTCTAGAACAGGGGGCGAACACCGGGGAGCTGTTTTTT. Amino acids: CASSLEQGANTGELFF.

The chain carries TRBV14 and TRBJ2-5, with D perhaps given as TRBD1 or TRBD2 (5 bases each). CDR1 SGHDN and CDR2 FVKESK come from the germline V gene. The CDR3 consists of 14 residues. V gave up 4 bases and J gave up 5 bases, with 14 bases separating them. The CDR3 region has the DNA TGTGCCAGCAGCCCGGGACGGCCAACGGAGACCCAGTACTTC. This encodes CASSPGRPTETQYF. Full variable domain (rest looked up from reference TRBV14 and TRBJ2-5): EAGVTQFPSHSVIEKGQTVTLRCDPISGHDNLYWYRRVMGKEIKFLLHFVKESKQDESGMPNNRFLAERTGGTYSTLKVQPAELEDSGVYFCASSPGRPTETQYFGPGTRLLVL.

The rearrangement joins TRBV18 to TRBJ1-6, with 7 nucleotides matching TRBD1. J lost 7 bases, V lost 3 bases, and 3 bases had no gene match. This CDR3 is built from 14 residues. The germline V gene encodes CDR1 KGHSH and CDR2 LQKENI. CDR3: CASSPGTENSPLHF. Here the CDR3 DNA reads TGTGCCAGCTCACCCGGGACAGAGAATTCACCCCTCCACTTT.

The chain employs TRBV6-5 and TRBJ2-1, with 7 bases matching TRBD1. V gave up 6 bases and J gave up 9 bases; unmatched junction bases: 5. This CDR3 has 12 residues. The germline V gene encodes CDR1 MNHEY and CDR2 SVGAGI. The CDR3 reads CASSPTGLEQFF. CDR3 bases: TGTGCCAGCAGCCCGACAGGGCTTGAGCAGTTCTTC.

The CDR3 is CASSLAAGGWNQPQHF. In nucleotides, the CDR3 is TGTGCCAGCAGCTTAGCGGCAGGGGGCTGGAATCAGCCCCAGCATTTT. The rearrangement joins TRBV7-2 to TRBJ1-5; 8 bases are shared with TRBD1. With V trimmed by 0 bases and J by 4 bases, 5 bases remained unmatched. The CDR3 sequence is 16 residues long. Germline CDR1 and CDR2: SGHTA and FQGNSA.

The rearrangement links TRBV19 to TRBJ2-5, with D maybe TRBD2 (6 bases). The germline V gene encodes CDR1 LNHDA and CDR2 SQIVND (reference sequence). V was cut by 4 bases and J by 4 bases, with 25 bases left in between. This CDR3 region has 18 residues. In DNA, the CDR3 is TGTGCCAGTAGTAGGGCCCCCGACCTGATTCCCGGGGGAGAGACCCAGTACTTC. It encodes CASSRAPDLIPGGETQYF.

The rearrangement links TRBV5-4 to TRBJ2-2, with D possibly TRBD2 on 6 matching bases. The CDR3 is 17 amino acids. Between the trimmed V and J ends, which lost 7 bases and 1 base, there was a span of 20 bases. In germline, CDR1 is SGHNT, CDR2 YYREEE (reference sequence). The CDR3 DNA follows: TGTGCCAGCGTCCCGCGGGAATGGAAAGGGAACACCGGGGAGCTGTTTTTT. It encodes CASVPREWKGNTGELFF.

The chain couples TRBV19 to TRBJ2-7, with no clear D. The CDR3 contains 14 residues. V was pared by 5 bases and J by 0 bases, with 11 bases between. Germline loops: CDR1 LNHDA, CDR2 SQIVND (reference sequence). The CDR3 region is CASSFSGPSYEQYF. CDR3 nucleotide sequence: TGTGCCAGTAGTTTTTCCGGACCCTCCTACGAGCAGTACTTC.

The chain is built from TRBV28 and TRBJ2-7; D is perhaps TRBD1 or TRBD2 (6 bases each). The V end lost 7 bases, the J end lost 6 bases, and 31 bases lay between the germline ends. The CDR3 spans 18 residues. Germline V gene data show CDR1 as MDHEN and CDR2 as SYDVKM. This chain's CDR3 is CASTTFSGASIGRSEQYF. DNA for the CDR3: TGTGCCAGCACCACATTTTCGGGGGCTAGTATTGGAAGATCCGAGCAGTACTTC.

This clone was recorded once. This rearrangement joins TRBV19 to TRBJ1-5; 7 nucleotides agree with TRBD1. The CDR3 is made up of 17 amino acids. Trimming removed 6 bases from V and 4 bases from J; junction bases left unmatched: 15. In germline, CDR1 is LNHDA, CDR2 SQIVND (reference sequence). CDR3 in DNA: TGTGCCAGTAGATCTAAGACAGGGACCATGGGAAATCAGCCCCAGCATTTT. This translates into CASRSKTGTMGNQPQHF.

The chain joins TRBV29-1 to TRBJ1-4; D gene unclear. The length of the CDR3 is 13 residues. The V end was cut by 4 bases, the J end by 3 bases, with 9 bases between. Germline V gene sequence: CDR1 SQVTM, CDR2 ANQGSEA. CDR3 amino acids: CSVVGRANEKLFF. The DNA of the CDR3 is TGCAGCGTTGTAGGGCGGGCTAATGAAAAACTGTTTTTT.

The chain has TRBV19 and TRBJ2-7, with D unclear. Trimming removed 3 bases at V and 5 bases at J, with 17 bases between. The CDR3 length is 15 residues. Germline V lookup: CDR1 LNHDA, CDR2 SQIVND (reference sequence). The CDR3: CASSIKWVQIHEQYF. The DNA for the CDR3 is TGTGCCAGTAGTATTAAGTGGGTTCAAATCCACGAGCAGTACTTC. Full variable domain (outside the CDR3, taken from reference TRBV19 and TRBJ2-7): DGGITQSPKYLFRKEGQNVTLSCEQNLNHDAMYWYRQDPGQGLRLIYYSQIVNDFQKGDIAEGYSVSREKKESFPLTVTSAQKNPTAFYLCASSIKWVQIHEQYFGPGTRLTVT.

The J gene is TRBJ1-1, the V gene TRBV30; D gene unclear. Trimming shortened V by 1 base and J by 1 base, and 7 bases separated the two germline ends. Germline V gene sequence: CDR1 GTSNPN, CDR2 SVGIG (reference sequence). The CDR3 has 13 amino acids. This chain's CDR3 is CAWSGIGNTEAFF. The CDR3 DNA sequence: TGTGCCTGGAGTGGAATAGGGAACACTGAAGCTTTCTTT. Complete variable domain (other parts from reference TRBV30 and TRBJ1-1): SQTIHQWPATLVQPVGSPLSLECTVEGTSNPNLYWYRQAAGRGLQLLFYSVGIGQISSEVPQNLSASRPQDRQFILSSKKLLLSDSGFYLCAWSGIGNTEAFFGQGTRLTVV.

This clone was seen only a few times. The chain employs TRBV7-3 and TRBJ2-1; TRBD2 agrees at 11 bases. Germline values: CDR1 SGHTA, CDR2 FQGTGA. V lost 5 bases, J lost 4 bases, and 7 bases stayed unmatched. The length of the CDR3 is 16 residues. In DNA form, the CDR3 reads TGTGCCAGCAGCCCTGCGGGACTAGCGGCTTACAATGAGCAGTTCTTC. Amino acid sequence: CASSPAGLAAYNEQFF.

The V gene is TRBV25-1, the J gene TRBJ2-2; no clear D. Between the trimmed V and J ends, which lost 7 bases and 5 bases, there was a span of 17 bases. Germline CDR1 reads MGHDK; CDR2 reads SYGVNS. This CDR3 contains 15 residues. The CDR3 DNA reads TGTGCCAGCACCCGAGGATCCGGCAGGACCGGGGAGCTGTTTTTT. Translated, it gives CASTRGSGRTGELFF.

This clone has a handful of counts. This chain links TRBV5-1 with TRBJ2-7; TRBD1 agrees at 8 bases. The CDR3 is 14 amino acids. V gave up 5 bases and J gave up 1 base; unmatched junction bases: 5. Germline V gene lookup returns CDR1 SGHRS and CDR2 YFSETQ. The CDR3: CASRHRQGSYEQYF. The CDR3 coding sequence is TGCGCCAGCAGGCATAGACAGGGGTCCTACGAGCAGTACTTC.

CDR3 nucleotide sequence: TGTGCCAGCAGTAAACAGGGGGCGAGCAATCAGCCCCAGCATTTT. The encoded protein is CASSKQGASNQPQHF. The V call is TRBV6-5, the J call TRBJ1-5, with 9 nucleotides matching TRBD1. The CDR3 contains 15 residues. Germline CDR1 is MNHEY and CDR2 is SVGAGI. With 5 bases clipped from V and 1 base from J, the junction kept 3 bases outside the gene matches.

The chain is built from TRBV6-1 and TRBJ2-5; D might be TRBD1 or TRBD2, each matching 5 bases. Trimming took off 7 bases at V and 1 base at J, with 13 bases between the two ends. The V gene's germline CDR1 is MNHNS and CDR2 SASEGT. This CDR3 is built from 14 residues. In DNA, the CDR3 is TGTGCCAGCACCCTCACGGGACGCCAAGAGACCCAGTACTTC. Translation gives CASTLTGRQETQYF.

This clone appeared a single time. This chain connects TRBV6-1 to TRBJ2-7; 10 nucleotides align to TRBD1. CDR3 length equals 15 residues. V was clipped by 7 bases and J by 5 bases; unmatched bases: 11. Per the germline V gene, CDR1 is MNHNS and CDR2 is SASEGT. As DNA, the CDR3 is TGTGCCAGCACCTTGGGGGGGACAGGGGCGAACGAGCAGTACTTC. This encodes CASTLGGTGANEQYF.